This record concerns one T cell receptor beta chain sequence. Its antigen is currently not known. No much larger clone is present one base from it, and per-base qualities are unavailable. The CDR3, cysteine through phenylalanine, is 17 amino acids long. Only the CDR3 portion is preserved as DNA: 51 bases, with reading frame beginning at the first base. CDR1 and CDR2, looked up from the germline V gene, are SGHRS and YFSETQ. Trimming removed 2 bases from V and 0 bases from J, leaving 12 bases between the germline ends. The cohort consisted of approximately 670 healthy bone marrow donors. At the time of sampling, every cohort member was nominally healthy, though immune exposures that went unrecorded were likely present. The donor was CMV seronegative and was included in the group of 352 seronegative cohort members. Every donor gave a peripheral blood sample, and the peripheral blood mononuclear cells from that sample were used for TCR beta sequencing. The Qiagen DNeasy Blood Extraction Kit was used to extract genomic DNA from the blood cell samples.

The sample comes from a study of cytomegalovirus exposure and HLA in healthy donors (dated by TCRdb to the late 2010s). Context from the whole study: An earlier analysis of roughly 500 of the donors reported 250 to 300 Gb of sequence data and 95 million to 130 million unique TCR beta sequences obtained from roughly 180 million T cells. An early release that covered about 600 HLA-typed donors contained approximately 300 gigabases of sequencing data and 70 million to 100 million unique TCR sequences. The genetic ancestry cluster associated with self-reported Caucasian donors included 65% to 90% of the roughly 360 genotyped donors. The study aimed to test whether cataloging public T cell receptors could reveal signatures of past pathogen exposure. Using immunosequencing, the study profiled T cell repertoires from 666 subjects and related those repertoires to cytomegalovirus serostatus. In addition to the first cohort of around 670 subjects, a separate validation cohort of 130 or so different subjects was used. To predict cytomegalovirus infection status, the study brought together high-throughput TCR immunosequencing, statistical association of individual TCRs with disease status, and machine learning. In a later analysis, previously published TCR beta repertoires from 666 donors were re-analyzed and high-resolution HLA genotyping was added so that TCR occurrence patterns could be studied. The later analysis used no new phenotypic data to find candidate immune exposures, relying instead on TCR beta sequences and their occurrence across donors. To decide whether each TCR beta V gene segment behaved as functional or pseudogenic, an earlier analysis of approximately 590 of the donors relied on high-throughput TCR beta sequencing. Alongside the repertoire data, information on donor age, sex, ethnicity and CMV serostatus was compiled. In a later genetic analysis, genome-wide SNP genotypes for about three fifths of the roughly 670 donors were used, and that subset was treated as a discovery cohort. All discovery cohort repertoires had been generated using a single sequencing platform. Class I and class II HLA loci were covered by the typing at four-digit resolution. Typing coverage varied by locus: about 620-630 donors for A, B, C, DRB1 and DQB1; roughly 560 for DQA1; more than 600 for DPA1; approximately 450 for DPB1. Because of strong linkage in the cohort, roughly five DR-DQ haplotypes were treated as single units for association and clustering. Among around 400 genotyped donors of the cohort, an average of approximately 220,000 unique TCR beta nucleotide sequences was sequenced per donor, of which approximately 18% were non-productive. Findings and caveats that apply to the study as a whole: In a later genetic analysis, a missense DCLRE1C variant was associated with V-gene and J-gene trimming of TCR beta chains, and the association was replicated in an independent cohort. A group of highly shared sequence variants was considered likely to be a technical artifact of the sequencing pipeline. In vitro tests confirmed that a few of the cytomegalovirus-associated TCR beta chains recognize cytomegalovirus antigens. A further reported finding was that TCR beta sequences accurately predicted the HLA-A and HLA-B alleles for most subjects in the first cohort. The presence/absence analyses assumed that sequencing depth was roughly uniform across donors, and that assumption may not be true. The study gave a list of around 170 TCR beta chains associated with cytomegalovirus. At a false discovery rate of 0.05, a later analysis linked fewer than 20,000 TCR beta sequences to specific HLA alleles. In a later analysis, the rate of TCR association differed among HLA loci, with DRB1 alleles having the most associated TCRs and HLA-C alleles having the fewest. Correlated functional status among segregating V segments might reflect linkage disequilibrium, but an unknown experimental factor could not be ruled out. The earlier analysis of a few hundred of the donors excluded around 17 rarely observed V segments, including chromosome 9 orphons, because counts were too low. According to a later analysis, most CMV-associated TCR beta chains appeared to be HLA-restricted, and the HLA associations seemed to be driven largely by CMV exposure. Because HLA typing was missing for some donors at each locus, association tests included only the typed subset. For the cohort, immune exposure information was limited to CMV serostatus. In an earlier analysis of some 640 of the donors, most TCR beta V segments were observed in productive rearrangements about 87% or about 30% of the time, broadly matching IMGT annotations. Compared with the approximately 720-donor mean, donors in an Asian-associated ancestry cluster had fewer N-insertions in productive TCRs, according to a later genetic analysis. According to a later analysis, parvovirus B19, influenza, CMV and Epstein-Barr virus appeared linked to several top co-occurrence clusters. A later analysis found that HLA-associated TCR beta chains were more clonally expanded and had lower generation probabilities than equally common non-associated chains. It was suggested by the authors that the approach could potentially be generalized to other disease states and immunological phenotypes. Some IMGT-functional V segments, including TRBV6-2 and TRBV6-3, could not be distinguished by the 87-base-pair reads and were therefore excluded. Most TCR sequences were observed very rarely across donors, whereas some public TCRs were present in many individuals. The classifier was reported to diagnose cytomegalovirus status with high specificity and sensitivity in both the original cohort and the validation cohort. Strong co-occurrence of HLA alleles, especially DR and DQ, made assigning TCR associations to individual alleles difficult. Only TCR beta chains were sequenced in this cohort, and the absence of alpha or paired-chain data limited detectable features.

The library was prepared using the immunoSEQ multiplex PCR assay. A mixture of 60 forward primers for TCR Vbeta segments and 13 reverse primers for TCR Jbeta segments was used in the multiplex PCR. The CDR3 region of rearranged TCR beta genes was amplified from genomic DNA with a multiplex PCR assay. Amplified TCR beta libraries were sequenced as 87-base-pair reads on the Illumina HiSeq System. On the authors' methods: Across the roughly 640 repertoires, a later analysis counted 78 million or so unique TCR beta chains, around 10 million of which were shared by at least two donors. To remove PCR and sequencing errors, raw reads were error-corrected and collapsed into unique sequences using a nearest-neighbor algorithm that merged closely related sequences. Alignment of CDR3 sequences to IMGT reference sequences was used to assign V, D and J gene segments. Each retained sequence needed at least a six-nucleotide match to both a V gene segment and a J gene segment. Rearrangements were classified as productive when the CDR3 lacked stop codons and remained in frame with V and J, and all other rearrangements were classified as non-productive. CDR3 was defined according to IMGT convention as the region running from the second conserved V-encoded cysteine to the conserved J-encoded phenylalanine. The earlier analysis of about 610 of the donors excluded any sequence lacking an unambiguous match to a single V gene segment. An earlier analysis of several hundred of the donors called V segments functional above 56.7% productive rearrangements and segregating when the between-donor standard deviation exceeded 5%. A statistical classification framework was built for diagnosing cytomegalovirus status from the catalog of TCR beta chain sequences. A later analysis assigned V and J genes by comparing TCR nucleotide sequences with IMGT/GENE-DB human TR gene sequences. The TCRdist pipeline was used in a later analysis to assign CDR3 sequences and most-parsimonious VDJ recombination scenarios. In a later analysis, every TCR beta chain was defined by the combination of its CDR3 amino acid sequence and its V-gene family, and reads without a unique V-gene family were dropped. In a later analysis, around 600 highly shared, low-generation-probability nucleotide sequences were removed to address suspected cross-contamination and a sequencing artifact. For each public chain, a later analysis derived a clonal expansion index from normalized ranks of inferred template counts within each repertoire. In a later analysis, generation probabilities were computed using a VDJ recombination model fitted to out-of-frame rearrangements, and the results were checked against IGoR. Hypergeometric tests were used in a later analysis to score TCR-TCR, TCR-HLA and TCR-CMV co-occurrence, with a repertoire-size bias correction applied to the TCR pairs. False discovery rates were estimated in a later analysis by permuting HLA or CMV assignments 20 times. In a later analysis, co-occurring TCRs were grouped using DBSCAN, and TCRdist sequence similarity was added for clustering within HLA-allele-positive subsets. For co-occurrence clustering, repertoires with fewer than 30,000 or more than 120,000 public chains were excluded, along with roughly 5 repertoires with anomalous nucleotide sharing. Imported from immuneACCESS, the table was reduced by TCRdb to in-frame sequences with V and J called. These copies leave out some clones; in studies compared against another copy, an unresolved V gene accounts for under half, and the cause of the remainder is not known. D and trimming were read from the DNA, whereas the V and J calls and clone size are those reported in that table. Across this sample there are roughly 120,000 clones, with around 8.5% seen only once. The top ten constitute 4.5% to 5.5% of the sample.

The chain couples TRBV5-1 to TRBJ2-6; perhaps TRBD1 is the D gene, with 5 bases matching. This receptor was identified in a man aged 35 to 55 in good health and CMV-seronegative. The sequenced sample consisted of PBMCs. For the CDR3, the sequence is CASSLGARISGANVLTF. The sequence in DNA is TGCGCCAGCAGCTTAGGGGCCCGAATCTCTGGGGCCAACGTCCTGACTTTC. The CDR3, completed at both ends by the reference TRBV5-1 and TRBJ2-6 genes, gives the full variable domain KAGVTQTPRYLIKTRGQQVTLSCSPISGHRSVSWYQQTPGQGLQFLFEYFSETQRNKGNFPGRFSGRQFSNSRSEMNVSTLELGDSALYLCASSLGARISGANVLTFGAGSRLTVL.